One sample yielded the 28 T cell receptor beta chains listed below, sequenced in a study of cytomegalovirus exposure and HLA in healthy donors. Primers included in the PCR were 60 Vbeta and 13 Jbeta primers. Here immunoSEQ multiplex PCR was the method, and the copy in TCRdb shows in-frame clones only, minus some. The sample lists roughly 120,000 clones, roughly 80% seen once, with over 7% in the top ten. The sequencing sample was made of PBMCs. These receptors were obtained from a woman aged 45-59 years in good health and CMV-seropositive.

The chain couples TRBV2 to TRBJ1-2; D gene unclear. Germline assignment: CDR1 SNHLY and CDR2 FYNNEI. V lost 5 bases and J lost 4, with 8 bases in between. CDR3 size: 12 residues. The chain's CDR3 is CASSLQPYGYTF. The CDR3 DNA reads as TGTGCCAGCAGTCTACAGCCCTATGGCTACACCTTC.

V is TRBV6-1 and J is TRBJ2-5, with D unclear. The last part of the DNA fits TRBJ2-7 better; the J call may be wrong. In germline, CDR1 is MNHNS, CDR2 SASEGT. This CDR3 has 13 residues. The CDR3 here is CASSETLNHEQYF. Here the CDR3 DNA reads TGTGCCAGCAGCGAGACACTGAACCACGAGCAGTACTTC.

The chain recombines TRBV2 with TRBJ2-3; no definite D call. Trimming pared 3 bases from V and 1 base from J, leaving 5 bases between. CDR1 SNHLY and CDR2 FYNNEI come from the germline V gene. There are 13 residues in the CDR3. The CDR3 nucleotides read TGTGCCAGCAGTGAGATAGGCACAGATACGCAGTATTTT. It encodes CASSEIGTDTQYF.

V is TRBV25-1 and J is TRBJ1-5; perhaps TRBD1 as D (6 bases). The CDR3 length is 14 residues. Germline V gene lookup returns CDR1 MGHDK and CDR2 SYGVNS. Trimming cost V 11 bases and J 7 bases, with 21 bases left between them. This CDR3 reads CASQAGGLDQPQHF. CDR3 bases: TGTGCCTCTCAAGCGGGGGGGCTGGACCAGCCCCAGCATTTT.

The CDR3 sequence is CASSQGTTWTTYEQYF. In DNA form, the CDR3 reads TGTGCCAGCAGCCAAGGTACGACCTGGACAACCTACGAGCAGTACTTC. The V gene is TRBV4-2, the J gene TRBJ2-7, with a weak D call TRBD1 (5 bases). The CDR3 covers 16 residues. Germline V gene data show CDR1 as LGHNA and CDR2 as YNFKEQ. V lost 1 base and J lost 2, with 15 bases in between.

The chain is built from TRBV25-1 and TRBJ2-5; unclear D gene. V lost 8 bases, J lost 2 bases, and 9 bases lay in between. The germline CDR1 and CDR2 sequences are MGHDK and SYGVNS. The CDR3 sequence is 12 residues long. CDR3 nucleotides: TGTGCCAGCGCGAGAATACAAGAGACCCAGTACTTC. It is translated as CASARIQETQYF.

This chain joins TRBV5-8 and TRBJ2-3, with 10 nucleotides matching TRBD2. Germline trimming cut 0 bases from V and 11 bases from J; bases unmatched to any gene: 0. The CDR3 runs 12 residues. Germline CDR1 is SGHTS and CDR2 is YDEGEE. CDR3 nucleotide sequence: TGTGCCAGCAGCTTGGGGACTAGCGGGCAGTATTTT. Amino acids: CASSLGTSGQYF.

The count of this clone is one. This chain links TRBV5-1 with TRBJ2-7, with 8 bases that match TRBD1. V lost 3 bases and J lost 0; bases outside the gene matches: 5. The CDR3 extends over 15 amino acids. CDR1 and CDR2 from the germline V gene are SGHRS and YFSETQ. The CDR3 DNA reads as TGCGCCAGCAGCTCAAGGACAGGGAGCTCCTACGAGCAGTACTTC. This codes for CASSSRTGSSYEQYF.

Here the CDR3 reads CASSIAGRTGELFF. In DNA form, the CDR3 reads TGTGCCAGTAGTATAGCAGGCAGAACCGGGGAGCTGTTTTTT. The chain employs TRBV19 and TRBJ2-2; no reliable D call. V lost 1 base and J lost 5, with 8 bases in between. The CDR3 runs 14 residues. Germline V gene sequence: CDR1 LNHDA, CDR2 SQIVND (reference sequence). Full variable domain (rest looked up from reference TRBV19 and TRBJ2-2): DGGITQSPKYLFRKEGQNVTLSCEQNLNHDAMYWYRQDPGQGLRLIYYSQIVNDFQKGDIAEGYSVSREKKESFPLTVTSAQKNPTAFYLCASSIAGRTGELFFGEGSRLTVL.

CDR3: CASSVQGPSNEKLFF. CDR3 DNA sequence: TGTGCCAGCAGTGTGCAGGGGCCCTCTAATGAAAAACTGTTTTTT. The rearrangement joins TRBV6-6 to TRBJ1-4, with D perhaps matching TRBD1 (6 bases). Germline CDR1 reads MNHNY; CDR2 reads SVGAGI (reference sequence). Trimming left V 5 bases short and J 3 bases short, with 13 bases between. This CDR3 has 15 residues.

This chain uses TRBV27 with TRBJ2-7; 10 nucleotides match TRBD2. Germline V gene data show CDR1 as MNHEY and CDR2 as SMNVEV (reference sequence). The CDR3 has 15 residues. Trimming at V came to 3 bases and at J to 1 base, leaving 3 bases not matched to a gene. The CDR3 nucleotides are TGTGCCAGCAGTTTTTTAGCGGGGGGTTCCTACGAGCAGTACTTC. Protein sequence: CASSFLAGGSYEQYF.

The chain couples TRBV18 to TRBJ1-4, with 9 bases identical to TRBD1. This CDR3 is 17 amino acids long. After removal of 3 bases from V and 10 bases from J, the junction contained 15 bases not matched to a gene. CDR1 and CDR2 from the germline V gene are KGHSH and LQKENI. Here the CDR3 DNA reads TGTGCCAGCTCACCTACACGTAGCGGGACAGGGTCCGGAAAACTGTTTTTT. The encoded protein is CASSPTRSGTGSGKLFF.

This rearrangement joins TRBV7-9 to TRBJ2-1; D is undetermined. V was pared by 1 base and J by 9 bases, with 10 bases between. The CDR3 runs 13 residues. CDR1 and CDR2 (germline): SEHNR, FQNEAQ (reference sequence). The CDR3 protein is CASSLGPSSEQFF. The CDR3, as DNA: TGTGCCAGCAGCTTAGGCCCGTCGAGTGAGCAGTTCTTC.

The chain uses TRBV7-2 and TRBJ1-6, with a weak D call TRBD1 (5 bases). V shed 1 base and J shed 7 bases, with 8 bases lying between them. The length of the CDR3 is 14 residues. CDR1 is SGHTA, CDR2 FQGNSA, per germline. The CDR3 reads CASSLGTYNSPLHF. CDR3 DNA: TGTGCCAGCAGCTTAGGGACATACAATTCACCCCTCCACTTT.

V gene TRBV4-3 combines with J gene TRBJ2-5, with D possibly matching TRBD1 (6 bases). The germline V and J ends were trimmed by 4 bases and 4 bases, with 13 bases remaining between them. CDR1 is LGHNA and CDR2 is YSLEER in the germline V gene. The CDR3 is 14 amino acids. The CDR3 coding sequence is TGCGCCAGCAGCCCGAGGGGCAGGGGAGAGACCCAGTACTTC. Its protein is CASSPRGRGETQYF.

Only one count was recorded for this clone. This chain links TRBV5-4 with TRBJ2-4, with a possible D match to TRBD1 (6 bases). The germline V gene encodes CDR1 SGHNT and CDR2 YYREEE (reference sequence). Trimming took off 0 bases at V and 1 base at J, with 8 bases between the two ends. This CDR3 region has 15 residues. This CDR3 reads CASSLGDRAKNIQYF. Written as DNA, the CDR3 is TGTGCCAGCAGCTTGGGCGACAGGGCCAAAAACATTCAGTACTTC.

This rearrangement joins TRBV11-2 to TRBJ2-1, with a tentative D call TRBD1 (6 bases). Trimming took 6 bases from V and 3 from J, leaving 9 bases between them. The CDR3 is 13 amino acids. CDR1 is SGHAT, CDR2 FQNNGV, per germline. The CDR3 coding sequence is TGTGCCAGCAGGGGGGACATCTACAATGAGCAGTTCTTC. It encodes CASRGDIYNEQFF.

The V and J genes are TRBV7-9 and TRBJ2-6, with a possible D match to TRBD1 (6 bases). This CDR3 is 12 amino acids long. Trimming removed 7 bases from V and 9 bases from J, with 10 bases in between. Germline CDR1 reads SEHNR; CDR2 reads FQNEAQ (reference sequence). The CDR3 DNA follows: TGTGCCAGCACCCAGGGGAACAACGTCCTGACTTTC. This codes for CASTQGNNVLTF.

This chain joins TRBV6-1 and TRBJ2-5; 7 bases are shared with TRBD2. Trimming cost V 3 bases and J 4 bases; bases outside gene matches: 2. Germline CDR1 is MNHNS and CDR2 is SASEGT. The CDR3 contains 13 residues. The CDR3 DNA is TGTGCCAGCAGTGACGTAGCGGGAGAGACCCAGTACTTC. Amino acids: CASSDVAGETQYF.

The V call is TRBV2, the J call TRBJ2-7; 8 bases line up with TRBD2. Germline loops: CDR1 SNHLY, CDR2 FYNNEI. The CDR3 has 12 amino acids. V shed 6 bases, J shed 4 bases, and the junction held 2 bases outside the gene matches. Here the CDR3 DNA reads TGTGCCAGCAGGACTAGCGTTTACGAGCAGTACTTC. The encoded protein is CASRTSVYEQYF. Full variable domain (rest looked up from reference TRBV2 and TRBJ2-7): EPEVTQTPSHQVTQMGQEVILRCVPISNHLYFYWYRQILGQKVEFLVSFYNNEISEKSEIFDDQFSVERPDGSNFTLKIRSTKLEDSAMYFCASRTSVYEQYFGPGTRLTVT.

The chain uses TRBV19 and TRBJ2-7; 12 bases fit TRBD2. The CDR3 is 15 residues long. The J segment lost 3 bases and the V segment lost 7 bases, leaving 7 bases of the junction unmatched. Germline CDR1 and CDR2: LNHDA and SQIVND (reference sequence). This CDR3 is CASTQASGRGYEQYF. The CDR3 DNA follows: TGTGCCAGTACCCAGGCTAGCGGGAGGGGCTACGAGCAGTACTTC.

The chain has TRBV18 and TRBJ1-1; D may be TRBD1 (6 bases). The CDR3 is 13 amino acids. Per the germline V gene, CDR1 is KGHSH and CDR2 is LQKENI. V shed 6 bases and J shed 5 bases, with 13 bases lying between them. CDR3 sequence reads: CASSARGRTEAFF. CDR3 DNA: TGTGCCAGCTCGGCCAGGGGTAGGACTGAAGCTTTCTTT.

This clone showed up just once. The CDR3 is CASTPQGANYGYTF. The CDR3 DNA is TGTGCCAGTACCCCACAGGGGGCAAACTATGGCTACACCTTC. V and J are TRBV19 and TRBJ1-2; TRBD1 matches at 9 bases. This CDR3 contains 14 residues. Unmatched junction bases numbered 5, after V lost 7 bases and J lost 2 bases. Germline V gene data show CDR1 as LNHDA and CDR2 as SQIVND (reference sequence).

The CDR3 DNA is TGTGCCAGCAGCCGGGGGGGCGGGGGGACCCAGTACTTC. Translated, it gives CASSRGGGGTQYF. The rearrangement links TRBV7-6 to TRBJ2-5; 8 bases are a match to TRBD2. The CDR3 consists of 13 residues. Per the germline V gene, CDR1 is SGHVS and CDR2 is FNYEAQ. The V segment lost 5 bases and the J segment 7 bases; nucleotides outside the gene matches: 6.

This chain uses TRBV2 with TRBJ2-2; TRBD2 matches 7 bases. The CDR3 is 13 amino acids. Germline trimming cut 4 bases from V and 6 bases from J; bases unmatched to any gene: 2. The germline V gene has CDR1 SNHLY and CDR2 FYNNEI. The CDR3 DNA reads TGTGCCAGCAGTGGGGGGGGACCCGGGGAGCTGTTTTTT. It yields the protein CASSGGGPGELFF.

The chain has TRBV18 and TRBJ2-3, with 9 nucleotides matching TRBD1. V gave up 5 bases and J gave up 1 base; unmatched junction bases: 4. This CDR3 region has 15 residues. Per germline, CDR1 KGHSH and CDR2 LQKENI. This CDR3 is CASSSGQGGTDTQYF. The CDR3 coding sequence is TGTGCCAGCTCATCGGGACAGGGAGGCACAGATACGCAGTATTTT.

Here the CDR3 reads CASSDRGVINYEQYF. In DNA form, the CDR3 reads TGTGCCAGCAGTGACAGGGGAGTGATCAATTACGAGCAGTACTTC. V gene TRBV6-1 combines with J gene TRBJ2-7, with a weak D call TRBD1 (6 bases). The CDR3 length is 15 residues. Germline CDR1 MNHNS, CDR2 SASEGT. The V and J ends lost 3 bases and 4 bases respectively, with 16 bases between them.

The J gene is TRBJ1-1, the V gene TRBV6-1; D is undetermined. The CDR3 has 11 residues. Between the trimmed V and J ends, which lost 2 bases and 6 bases, there was a span of 4 bases. The germline CDR1 and CDR2 sequences are MNHNS and SASEGT. The CDR3 DNA is TGTGCCAGCAGTGAACTTGCTGAAGCTTTCTTT. Amino acid sequence: CASSELAEAFF.